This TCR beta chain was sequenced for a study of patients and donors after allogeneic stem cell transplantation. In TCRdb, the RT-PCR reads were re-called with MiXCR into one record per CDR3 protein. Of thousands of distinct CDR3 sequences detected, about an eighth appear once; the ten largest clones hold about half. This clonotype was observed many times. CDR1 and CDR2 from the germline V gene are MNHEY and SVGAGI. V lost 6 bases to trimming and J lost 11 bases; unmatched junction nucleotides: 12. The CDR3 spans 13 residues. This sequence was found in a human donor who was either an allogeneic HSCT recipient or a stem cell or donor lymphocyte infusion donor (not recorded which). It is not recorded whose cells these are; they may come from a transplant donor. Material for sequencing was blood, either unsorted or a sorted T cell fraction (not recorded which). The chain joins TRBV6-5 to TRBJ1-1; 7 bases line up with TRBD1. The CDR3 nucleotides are TGTGCCAGCAGCCCGACAGGGATCGTAGCGGCTTTCTTT. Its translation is CASSPTGIVAAFF.